This T cell receptor (beta chain) was observed in a study of T cell clones after liver transplantation (dated by TCRdb to about 2019). Broadly, across the study: Samples were obtained from ITN030ST, a randomized trial in which withdrawal of immunosuppression was attempted within 2 years of liver transplantation. Tolerance was defined as complete withdrawal of immunosuppression for at least one year without a rise in liver enzymes beyond twice the upper limit of normal. A cohort of 8 liver transplant recipients was studied, of whom 3 were classified as tolerant and 5 as non-tolerant. Blood samples were collected pre-transplant, then pre-randomization ahead of withdrawal, and finally post-randomization once withdrawal had either been completed or failed. Until randomization at 12-24 months post-transplant, subjects were given standard immunosuppression, with no induction therapy. After a pre-transplant mixed lymphocyte reaction, TCRbeta sequencing was used to pinpoint donor-reactive T cell clones, which were subsequently tracked in post-transplant blood. Third party-reactive TCRbeta sequences from pre-transplant MLRs were also identified as an antigen-independent comparator for donor-reactive sequences. Of the eight recipients, a few were HCV-positive, while the remaining recipients had been transplanted for non-autoimmune, non-viral indications.

Notes on this clone: The antigen it binds to is not known. Base-call qualities are not available, and no considerably larger clone is one nucleotide away.

CDR1 SGHTA and CDR2 FQGNSA were looked up in the germline V gene. The cysteine opens and the phenylalanine closes a CDR3 of 14 amino acids. Only the CDR3 DNA stays, 42 bases, in frame from base 1. A distance of 8 bases separates the germline ends of V and J, which lose 2 bases and 2 bases respectively. High-throughput TCRbeta CDR3 sequencing of frozen genomic DNA was performed by immunoSEQ, with PCR amplification, mapping, bias correction and internal controls included. Per the authors' processing: Only productive rearrangements were retained, with each unique TCRbeta sequence defined by its CDR3 nucleotide sequence together with its V and J gene. Donor-reactive sequences required at least 5-fold expansion in CFSE-low cells versus unstimulated pre-transplant cells and at least 0.01% frequency. Per-subject minimum frequency thresholds, based on the lowest-template unstimulated sample, ensured at least 90% detection power. Jensen-Shannon divergence between the top 1000 TCRbeta sequences post- versus pre-transplant served as the measure of repertoire turnover. Changes in detection of donor-reactive sequences were tested with two-sided Fisher's exact tests. This is the immuneACCESS table as TCRdb keeps it, with only in-frame sequences that have V and J called. A part of the clones is gone; compared with another copy, unresolved V genes explain less than half, and the rest is unexplained. V and J calls and clone size are given by that table; D and trimming were obtained from the DNA. The sample contains 40,000 to 65,000 clones, around 84% of them found a single time. The ten most abundant clones make up around 8.5% of the sample.

The time point label for this specimen denotes: pre-transplant. Thawed unstimulated PBMCs were stained for CD3, CD4 and CD8 and FACS-sorted into CD3+CD4+ and CD3+CD8+ populations. Each of the 8 studied subjects was randomized to immunosuppression withdrawal. The Qiagen DNeasy Blood and Tissue Kit was used to isolate genomic DNA. Study-level results and caveats: Because no allograft tissue specimens were available, donor-reactive T cells may have migrated into the graft instead of being deleted. Conclusions were preliminary, limited by small, heterogeneous patient numbers and non-standardized post-transplant time points. In two subjects, low numbers of available donor cells limited the measurable donor-reactive repertoire. Circulating donor-reactive CD4 TCRbeta sequences fell significantly post-transplant in 5 of 8 subjects, irrespective of tolerance or HCV status. The decline in donor-reactive sequences exceeded the decline in third party-reactive sequences, suggesting partial antigen-specific deletion that was unrelated to withdrawal success. After accounting for repertoire turnover, donor-reactive detection was significantly reduced in 7 of 8 subjects for CD4 and 8 of 8 for CD8.

The specimen comprised CD4+ T cells from blood, sampled before liver transplant. The clonotype was recovered from a human donor who received a liver transplant. This chain joins TRBV7-2 to TRBJ2-3; no D segment can be confidently identified. The nucleotide sequence is TGTGCCAGCAGCTTACCGATTTCCACAGATACGCAGTATTTT. Protein translation: CASSLPISTDTQYF.